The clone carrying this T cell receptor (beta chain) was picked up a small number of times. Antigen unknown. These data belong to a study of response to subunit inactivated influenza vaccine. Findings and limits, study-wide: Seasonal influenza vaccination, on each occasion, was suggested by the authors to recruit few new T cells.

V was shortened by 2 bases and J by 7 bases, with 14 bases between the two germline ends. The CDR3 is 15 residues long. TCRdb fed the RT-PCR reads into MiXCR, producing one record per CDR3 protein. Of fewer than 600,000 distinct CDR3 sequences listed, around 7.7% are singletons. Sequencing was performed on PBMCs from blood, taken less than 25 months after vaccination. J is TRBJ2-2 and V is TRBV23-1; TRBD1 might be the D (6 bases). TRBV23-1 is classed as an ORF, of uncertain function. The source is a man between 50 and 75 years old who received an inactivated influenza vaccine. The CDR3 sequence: CASSQPGHTVGELFF. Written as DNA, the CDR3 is TGCGCCAGCAGTCAACCGGGACACACCGTCGGGGAGCTGTTTTTT.